The clone carrying this TCR beta chain turned up a few times. As yet, its antigen is unknown. Each cDNA molecule carried a unique molecular identifier. MiXCR was run by TCRdb on the 5' RACE reads, yielding one entry per CDR3 protein. Here the sample spans 80,000 to 100,000 distinct CDR3 sequences, 13% to 15% being singletons. The data are from a study of early T cells in non-severe SARS-CoV-2 infection. Study information: The study sequenced bulk RNA from unsorted whole blood, with chains unpaired.

Germline assignment: CDR1 DFQATT and CDR2 SNEGSKA (reference sequence). CDR3 length equals 14 residues. Trimming took 1 base from V and 0 from J; bases not matched to a gene: 3. General observations from the study: CD4 and private specificities were missed by VDJdb matching, which favored anti-spike CD8 responses.

The sample comprised whole blood. The sequence derives from an adult who was a healthcare worker with PCR-confirmed SARS-CoV-2 infection or an uninfected control (not recorded which). J is TRBJ2-7 and V is TRBV20-1, with TRBD2 identical over 7 bases. CDR3: CSARALADSYEQYF. The DNA of the CDR3 is TGCAGTGCTAGAGCCCTAGCGGACTCCTACGAGCAGTACTTC.